The clone carrying this T cell receptor beta chain turned up a few times. Its antigen is still unknown. This record belongs to a study of T cells after yellow fever vaccination. Across the whole study: SMART-Seq v4 Ultra Low Input handled preparation of low-cell-number fractions. Overall study results and limits: Subsequent to the booster, the majority of primary-vaccination clones reappeared (96% CD4, approximately 90% CD8).

From the 5' RACE reads, TCRdb called clonotypes with MiXCR, one entry per CDR3 protein. Among more than 450,000 distinct CDR3 sequences listed, around a fifth were seen once. Trimming took 9 bases from V and 1 from J, leaving 15 bases between them. This CDR3 is built from 14 residues. From germline, CDR1 is LNHDA and CDR2 SQIVND (reference sequence). Sample: PBMCs, taken 20 to 25 days after the first yellow fever vaccination. The sequence came from a man in his late teens or twenties who received the YFV17D yellow fever vaccine. The genes are TRBV19 and TRBJ1-1; D not resolved. In DNA form, the CDR3 reads TGTGCCAGCACCTCGGGTTTTGGGAACACTGAAGCTTTCTTT. This encodes CASTSGFGNTEAFF.